This is a list of T cell receptor beta chains from one sample in a study of blood T cell dynamics during melanoma immunotherapy. The method was immunoSEQ multiplex PCR; TCRdb's version includes in-frame clones alone and lacks a portion of them. The repertoire includes over 10,000 clones, 91% of them detected once, and around 0.18% sits in the top ten. The sample here was effector memory CD8+ T cells from blood, taken from a patient treated with checkpoint blockade. The receptors here all came from a human donor with melanoma. CDR3s include the opening cysteine and the closing phenylalanine or tryptophan. A D gene is named only where the DNA matches it firmly. Only some rows state a clone size, as once, few, many or a class for expanded clones.

J gene,CDR3 length,clone size,D gene,V gene,CDR3 DNA,CDR3 protein
TRBJ2-7,14,-,-,TRBV27,TGTGCCAGCAGTTTATCGATCCAGTACTACGAGCAGTACTTC,CASSLSIQYYEQYF
TRBJ2-3,15,-,-,TRBV7-8,TGTGCCAGCAGCTCACCGGGACAACGCACAGATACGCAGTATTTT,CASSSPGQRTDTQYF
TRBJ2-1,11,once,-,TRBV28,TGTGCCAGCAGTTCGCTAGGTGAGCAGTTCTTC,CASSSLGEQFF
TRBJ1-1,13,-,-,TRBV30,TGTGCCTGGGCGACCCCTTTGAACACTGAAGCTTTCTTT,CAWATPLNTEAFF
TRBJ1-5,14,-,-,TRBV27,TGTGCCAGCAGTTTATCGACCGGCAATCAGCCCCAGCATTTT,CASSLSTGNQPQHF
TRBJ1-5,15,-,TRBD1,TRBV4-1,TGCGCCAGCAGCCAAGAGAAGGGGGCCCTTCAGCCCCAGCATTTT,CASSQEKGALQPQHF
TRBJ1-5,15,few,-,TRBV28,TGTGCCAGCAGTACGAGACATGACGGCAATCAGCCCCAGCATTTT,CASSTRHDGNQPQHF
TRBJ2-2,12,-,-,TRBV11-2,TGTGCCAGCAGCCTGGGGACCGGGGAGCTGTTTTTT,CASSLGTGELFF
TRBJ2-6,15,-,-,TRBV27,TGTGCCAGCACCAAGGGGACCTCTGGGGCCAACGTCCTGACTTTC,CASTKGTSGANVLTF
TRBJ1-1,14,-,-,TRBV29-1,TGCAGCGTTATCTTCGGGGGATTGAACACTGAAGCTTTCTTT,CSVIFGGLNTEAFF
TRBJ1-1,13,few,-,TRBV19,TGTGCCAGTAGTTCCCCGGAGAACACTGAAGCTTTCTTT,CASSSPENTEAFF
TRBJ1-5,14,-,-,TRBV28,TGTGCCAGCAGTTGGGCCAGTGGCAATCAGCCCCAGCATTTT,CASSWASGNQPQHF
TRBJ2-7,15,-,-,TRBV28,TGTGCCAGCAGCCCACAAAGGATAGCGTACTACGAGCAGTACTTC,CASSPQRIAYYEQYF
TRBJ1-1,17,once,-,TRBV4-1,TGCGCCAGCAGCCAAGAGAGGAGGGAGGTGGTTAACACTGAAGCTTTCTTT,CASSQERREVVNTEAFF
TRBJ2-7,16,-,-,TRBV28,TGTGCCAGCAGTGTAGAACGAACCAGGGGCAGGCACGAGCAGTACTTC,CASSVERTRGRHEQYF
TRBJ2-1,18,once,-,TRBV18,TGTGCCAGCTCACCACCGACTATAGGGAGCGCAAACTACAATGAGCAGTTCTTC,CASSPPTIGSANYNEQFF
TRBJ2-1,16,-,TRBD2,TRBV28,TGTGCCAGCAGCTCGACCCGGGACTACCCTCAGGTGGAGCAGTTCTTC,CASSSTRDYPQVEQFF
TRBJ2-7,12,-,-,TRBV14,TGTGCCAGCAGCCATGGGTCGGGCGAGCAGTACTTC,CASSHGSGEQYF
TRBJ2-3,21,-,TRBD1,TRBV23-1,TGCGCCAGCAGTCAATGGTTCCGGGACAGGGGGCTCCAGCCTAACACAGATACGCAGTATTTT,CASSQWFRDRGLQPNTDTQYF
TRBJ2-1,11,-,TRBD2,TRBV6-5,TGTGCCAGCACGGGAGGAGGTGAGCAGTTCTTC,CASTGGGEQFF
TRBJ1-2,14,-,-,TRBV27,TGTGCCAGCAGTTTATACCCAGACTACTATGGCTACACCTTC,CASSLYPDYYGYTF
TRBJ2-7,15,-,-,TRBV19,TGTGCCAGTAGTATAGATCGACTAGTATCCTACGAGCAGTACTTC,CASSIDRLVSYEQYF
TRBJ2-5,16,-,-,TRBV9,TGTGCCAGCAGCGTAGAGTCAAAACAGAACCAAGAGACCCAGTACTTC,CASSVESKQNQETQYF
TRBJ1-1,14,-,-,TRBV9,TGTGCCAGCAGCGGATACGGCATGAACACTGAAGCTTTCTTT,CASSGYGMNTEAFF
TRBJ2-7,15,-,TRBD1,TRBV5-1,TGCGCCAGCAGCTTGCGGGACAGGGTAATCGACGAGCAGTACTTC,CASSLRDRVIDEQYF
TRBJ2-7,14,-,TRBD2,TRBV10-1,TGCGCCAGCAGTGTTCCCAGCGGGACCTACGAGCAGTACTTC,CASSVPSGTYEQYF
TRBJ2-7,14,-,-,TRBV11-2,TGTGCCAGCAGCTTAGGGCCGAGCTCCTACGAGCAGTACTTC,CASSLGPSSYEQYF
TRBJ2-5,15,-,TRBD1,TRBV12-5,TGTGCTAGTGGGGACAGACAGGGAGACTGGGAGACCCAGTACTTC,CASGDRQGDWETQYF